This TCR beta chain was obtained from a study of blood T cell repertoires in COVID-19. Study at large: Samples of COVID-19 (acute and convalescent) were obtained from the United States, Italy and Spain. The cDNA or gDNA used as material had been derived from T cells, B-cell-depleted T cells, or PBMCs.

Unmatched junction bases numbered 3, after V lost 5 bases and J lost 6 bases. Germline V gene lookup returns CDR1 SGHTA and CDR2 FQGNSA. The CDR3 length is 14 residues. Per the authors' pipeline: The assay estimated nucleated cells by amplifying reference gene primers. Libraries were prepared by immunoSEQ multiplex PCR; TCRdb keeps only in-frame clonotypes and omits some of them. That table is the source of V, J and clone size, and D and trimming were worked out from the DNA. The table shows 95,000 to 110,000 clones, with 85% to 95% occurring only once. The clonotype comes from a woman younger than 45 with acute or convalescent COVID-19. What was sequenced was peripheral blood. This chain links TRBV7-2 with TRBJ1-5, with 11 bases matching TRBD1. The CDR3 loop reads CASSRTGGGQPQHF. As DNA, the CDR3 is TGTGCCAGCAGCCGGACAGGGGGCGGTCAGCCCCAGCATTTT.